Each of the 19 T cell receptor beta chains below was sequenced from the same sample in a study of lymphopenia after photon versus proton radiotherapy. Sequenced by immunoSEQ multiplex PCR; TCRdb stores in-frame clones only, minus some. Of some 30,000 clones in the sample, approximately 95% were seen once. Sequencing was performed on peripheral blood, taken from a patient treated with photon-based radiotherapy. These TCRs come from a woman aged 45-59 years with cholangiocarcinoma.

The chain links TRBV23-1 to TRBJ1-1; D is undetermined. TRBV23-1 is an ORF for which the function is uncertain. The V end lost 4 bases, the J end lost 4 bases, and 1 base lay between the germline ends. The CDR3 consists of 10 residues. The CDR3 DNA follows: TGCGCCAGCAGTCCCACTGAAGCTTTCTTT. This translates into CASSPTEAFF.

V is TRBV18 and J is TRBJ1-2; 7 bases match TRBD1. Germline loops: CDR1 KGHSH, CDR2 LQKENI. The CDR3 spans 15 residues. Unmatched junction bases numbered 8, after V lost 2 bases and J lost 5 bases. The CDR3 DNA is TGTGCCAGCTCACCAAACCAGGGGGTAGGATATGGCTACACCTTC. This sequence encodes CASSPNQGVGYGYTF.

This chain connects TRBV19 to TRBJ1-6; D ambiguous. This CDR3 has 13 amino acids. The V end lost 9 bases, the J end lost 10 bases, and 16 bases lay between the germline ends. The germline V gene encodes CDR1 LNHDA and CDR2 SQIVND (reference sequence). The CDR3 DNA reads TGTGCCAGACGGAGGGCCCGGCAATCACCCCTCCACTTT. Its translation is CARRRARQSPLHF. Full variable domain (remainder filled in from reference TRBV19 and TRBJ1-6): DGGITQSPKYLFRKEGQNVTLSCEQNLNHDAMYWYRQDPGQGLRLIYYSQIVNDFQKGDIAEGYSVSREKKESFPLTVTSAQKNPTAFYLCARRRARQSPLHFGNGTRLTVT.

This chain links TRBV4-1 with TRBJ2-7; no firm D call. Trimming left V 0 bases short and J 4 bases short, with 10 bases between. The CDR3 is 14 residues long. Germline V gene data show CDR1 as MGHRA and CDR2 as YSYEKL. The CDR3 coding sequence is TGCGCCAGCAGCCAAGAGATGCTCGCTTACGAGCAGTACTTC. Translation: CASSQEMLAYEQYF.

This chain links TRBV20-1 with TRBJ2-5; D uncertain. CDR1 is DFQATT and CDR2 is SNEGSKA in the germline V gene (reference sequence). V was clipped by 5 bases and J by 1 base, with 5 bases between them. CDR3 length equals 11 residues. The CDR3 coding sequence is TGCAGTGCTTTCTCCCAAGAGACCCAGTACTTC. Protein sequence: CSAFSQETQYF.

The chain uses TRBV30 and TRBJ2-6; TRBD1 is a possible D gene (5 bases). The CDR3 runs to 14 residues. V was cut by 2 bases and J by 3 bases, with 8 bases left in between. Germline CDR1 and CDR2: GTSNPN and SVGIG (reference sequence). The DNA of the CDR3 is TGTGCCTGGAGTCCAGGGTTTGGGGCCAACGTCCTGACTTTC. This sequence encodes CAWSPGFGANVLTF.

The chain joins TRBV27 to TRBJ1-1; D remains unclear. Trimming pared 6 bases from V and 0 bases from J, leaving 8 bases between. This CDR3 comprises 13 residues. Germline CDR1 reads MNHEY; CDR2 reads SMNVEV (reference sequence). CDR3: CASSRLVNTEAFF. As DNA, the CDR3 is TGTGCCAGCAGCCGCTTGGTGAACACTGAAGCTTTCTTT.

The chain is built from TRBV19 and TRBJ1-1, with D maybe TRBD1 (5 bases). V lost 2 bases, J lost 7 bases, and 8 bases lay in between. Germline values: CDR1 LNHDA, CDR2 SQIVND (reference sequence). The CDR3 sequence is 12 residues long. This CDR3 reads CASSISGHEAFF. The CDR3 coding sequence is TGTGCCAGTAGTATATCTGGACATGAAGCTTTCTTT.

This sequence joins TRBV4-1 and TRBJ1-1; 7 nucleotides match TRBD1. Germline V gives CDR1 MGHRA, CDR2 YSYEKL. V shed 3 bases and J 5 bases; nucleotides not matched to a gene: 6. The CDR3 is made up of 14 amino acids. The CDR3 DNA sequence: TGCGCCAGCAGCCAGATACAGGGGAGGACTGAAGCTTTCTTT. Its translation: CASSQIQGRTEAFF.

The chain combines TRBV6-6 with TRBJ1-1; 8 bases agree with TRBD1. The CDR3 has 14 residues. With 7 bases clipped from V and 4 bases from J, the junction kept 8 bases outside the gene matches. CDR1 is MNHNY, CDR2 SVGAGI, per germline (reference sequence). For the CDR3, the DNA is TGTGCCAGCAACCAAGGACAGGGACCCACTGAAGCTTTCTTT. Translating it yields CASNQGQGPTEAFF.

The J gene is TRBJ2-3, the V gene TRBV11-2, with 8 bases that match TRBD2. Germline V gene lookup returns CDR1 SGHAT and CDR2 FQNNGV. V was pared by 0 bases and J by 8 bases, with 4 bases of the junction left unmatched. The CDR3 has 14 amino acids. CDR3: CASSLDGGALTQYF. CDR3 nucleotides: TGTGCCAGCAGCTTAGACGGGGGGGCTCTTACGCAGTATTTT.

The chain recombines TRBV10-3 with TRBJ2-5; possible D gene TRBD2, 6 bases. The CDR3 has 16 residues. Germline CDR1 ENHRY, CDR2 SYGVKD. V shed 5 bases and J shed 4 bases, with 20 bases lying between them. CDR3 nucleotides: TGTGCCATCAGTAAATCCGGCGGGGCGGCTATAGAGACCCAGTACTTC. It specifies CAISKSGGAAIETQYF.

The chain is built from TRBV6-1 and TRBJ1-4; D may be TRBD1 (6 bases). This CDR3 comprises 12 residues. Germline assignment: CDR1 MNHNS and CDR2 SASEGT. CDR3 sequence (DNA): TGTGCTGCGGGACAACTCAATGAAAAACTGTTTTTT. Its translation: CAAGQLNEKLFF.

The rearrangement links TRBV13 to TRBJ1-2; D ambiguous. Trimming cost V 1 base and J 0 bases, with 3 bases left between them. The CDR3 spans 13 residues. Germline lookup yields CDR1 PRHDT and CDR2 FYEKMQ (reference sequence). CDR3 protein: CASSLVPNYGYTF. The CDR3 coding sequence is TGTGCCAGCAGCTTAGTGCCTAACTATGGCTACACCTTC.

The sample holds one count of this clone. This chain links TRBV7-9 with TRBJ2-5; 9 nucleotides match TRBD1. Per the germline V gene, CDR1 is SEHNR and CDR2 is FQNEAQ (reference sequence). This CDR3 spans 18 amino acids. J lost 1 base, V lost 5 bases, and 14 bases had no gene match. The CDR3 sequence is CASSRRRTGDGRQETQYF. CDR3 coding DNA: TGTGCCAGCAGCCGTCGACGGACAGGGGACGGTCGCCAAGAGACCCAGTACTTC.

V and J are TRBV10-3 and TRBJ1-2; D is unresolved. V lost 0 bases and J lost 6, with 8 bases in between. From germline, CDR1 is ENHRY and CDR2 SYGVKD. The CDR3 runs 13 residues. CDR3 sequence reads: CAISESSVDGYTF. CDR3 in DNA: TGTGCCATCAGTGAGTCGTCGGTCGATGGCTACACCTTC.

This clone turned up a few times. This chain connects TRBV4-1 to TRBJ2-3; 7 bases are a match to TRBD1. The V gene's germline CDR1 is MGHRA and CDR2 YSYEKL. CDR3 size: 14 residues. V lost 3 bases, J lost 0 bases, and 0 bases stayed unmatched. The CDR3 sequence: CASSQTGSTDTQYF. DNA for the CDR3: TGCGCCAGCAGCCAGACAGGGAGCACAGATACGCAGTATTTT.

The chain has TRBV7-9 and TRBJ1-1; D remains ambiguous. The CDR3 has 15 residues. The germline gives CDR1 SEHNR, CDR2 FQNEAQ (reference sequence). The V end lost 3 bases, the J end lost 4 bases, and 15 bases lay between the germline ends. The CDR3 nucleotides are TGTGCCAGCAGCTTCGGACCCCCCCGGGGCACTGAAGCTTTCTTT. Residues: CASSFGPPRGTEAFF. Based on the CDR3 plus reference TRBV7-9 and TRBJ1-1, the full variable domain is DTGVSQNPRHKITKRGQNVTFRCDPISEHNRLYWYRQTLGQGPEFLTYFQNEAQLEKSRLLSDRFSAERPKGSFSTLEIQRTEQGDSAMYLCASSFGPPRGTEAFFGQGTRLTVV.

The DNA of the CDR3 is TGTGCCAGCAGCCTAGGACAGGGCGGCCAGCCCCAGCATTTT. Translation gives CASSLGQGGQPQHF. J is TRBJ1-5 and V is TRBV7-2; TRBD1 aligns across 8 bases. The J segment lost 7 bases and the V segment lost 5 bases, leaving 7 bases of the junction unmatched. The CDR3 length is 14 residues. The germline CDR1 and CDR2 sequences are SGHTA and FQGNSA.